What follows are 13 T cell receptor beta chains derived from one specimen sequenced in a study of memory CD4+ T cells and cytomegalovirus serostatus. Single viable CD3+CD4+CD8-CD45RO+ cells were sorted as the memory CD4+ T cells. Clones were sequenced by immunoSEQ multiplex PCR, and TCRdb holds only the in-frame ones, with some missing. The data show 41,000 or so clones, 79% seen once. The specimen was memory CD4+ T cells from blood. All receptors come from an adult in good health and CMV-seronegative.

The chain links TRBV18 to TRBJ1-1, with D hard to call. Deletions cut 2 bases from V and 1 base from J, with 8 bases between. CDR1 KGHSH and CDR2 LQKENI come from the germline V gene. This CDR3 has 14 amino acids. The CDR3 region is CASSPFPGNTEAFF. CDR3 DNA sequence: TGTGCCAGCTCACCATTTCCGGGGAACACTGAAGCTTTCTTT.

In DNA form, the CDR3 reads TGCGCCAGCAGCTTGGAATCTAACACCGGGGAGCTGTTTTTT. This translates into CASSLESNTGELFF. The chain employs TRBV5-1 and TRBJ2-2; D gene uncertain. Germline V CDR1 and CDR2: SGHRS, YFSETQ. CDR3 size: 14 residues. V shed 0 bases and J shed 2 bases, with 5 bases lying between them.

DNA for the CDR3: TGTGCCAGCAGTGACGAATATACGCAGTATTTT. The encoded protein is CASSDEYTQYF. The V and J genes are TRBV6-4 and TRBJ2-3, with D unclear. Trimming stripped 2 bases from V and 7 bases from J, with 4 bases between. The CDR3 contains 11 residues. Germline V lookup: CDR1 MRHNA, CDR2 SNTAGT.

This clone was observed once. V usage is TRBV19 and J usage is TRBJ2-5; a weak D match, TRBD1 (6 bases). Deletions cut 7 bases from V and 5 bases from J, with 23 bases between. CDR1 LNHDA and CDR2 SQIVND come from the germline V gene (reference sequence). This CDR3 has 16 amino acids. CDR3 region: CASTHRAGAGGETQYF. In nucleotides, the CDR3 is TGTGCCAGTACTCACCGTGCAGGGGCGGGCGGGGAGACCCAGTACTTC.

This sequence joins TRBV5-1 and TRBJ1-1; D unclear. The germline V gene has CDR1 SGHRS and CDR2 YFSETQ. Trimming cost V 3 bases and J 1 base, with 19 bases left between them. The CDR3 spans 17 residues. DNA for the CDR3: TGCGCCAGCAGCTCGAGAGGGAGCAATTTGGGGAACACTGAAGCTTTCTTT. Translating it yields CASSSRGSNLGNTEAFF.

This rearrangement joins TRBV30 to TRBJ1-2; 11 bases are a match to TRBD1. CDR1 and CDR2 from the germline V gene are GTSNPN and SVGIG (reference sequence). CDR3 length: 13 amino acids. V was pared by 1 base and J by 6 bases, with 1 base of the junction left unmatched. CDR3 sequence reads: CAWSGTGGHGYTF. CDR3 DNA sequence: TGTGCCTGGAGTGGGACAGGGGGCCATGGCTACACCTTC.

The J gene is TRBJ1-2, the V gene TRBV19; D is possibly TRBD1 (5 bases). The germline CDR1 and CDR2 sequences are LNHDA and SQIVND (reference sequence). This CDR3 has 17 amino acids. Trimming stripped 3 bases from V and 2 bases from J, with 19 bases between. The CDR3 nucleotides read TGTGCCAGTAGTATGGGGGTCGGGCTCAGGGCCAACTATGGCTACACCTTC. Its protein product is CASSMGVGLRANYGYTF.

This clone was detected only once. This chain uses TRBV6-5 with TRBJ2-2, with D perhaps matching TRBD2 (6 bases). V shed 7 bases and J shed 0 bases, with 12 bases lying between them. The length of the CDR3 is 15 residues. The germline gives CDR1 MNHEY, CDR2 SVGAGI. CDR3 sequence: CASINRGSNTGELFF. Here the CDR3 DNA reads TGTGCCAGCATCAACCGGGGGTCGAACACCGGGGAGCTGTTTTTT.

The chain recombines TRBV30 with TRBJ1-5, with D possibly matching TRBD1 (5 bases). CDR3 length: 13 residues. V was cut by 1 base and J by 4 bases, with 8 bases left in between. Germline V gives CDR1 GTSNPN, CDR2 SVGIG (reference sequence). DNA for the CDR3: TGTGCCTGGAGTGCGGCAGGGAATCAGCCCCAGCATTTT. Its translation: CAWSAAGNQPQHF.

The V and J genes are TRBV7-2 and TRBJ1-2, with D unclear. The CDR3 has 15 residues. Trimming cost V 5 bases and J 8 bases, with 21 bases left between them. Germline CDR1 is SGHTA and CDR2 is FQGNSA. For the CDR3, the DNA is TGTGCCAGCAGCGCCACGGGCCGGCCCCTCGGGGGCTACACCTTC. Its protein is CASSATGRPLGGYTF.

This chain connects TRBV19 to TRBJ2-2; D is unresolved. Germline V CDR1 and CDR2: LNHDA, SQIVND (reference sequence). This CDR3 is 16 amino acids long. V was pared by 6 bases and J by 3 bases, with 17 bases between. The CDR3 reads CASSPSTDWDTGELFF. The CDR3 DNA follows: TGTGCCAGTAGCCCCTCTACAGATTGGGACACCGGGGAGCTGTTTTTT.

The chain links TRBV5-4 to TRBJ2-3; 7 bases align to TRBD2. The CDR3 is 15 residues long. Germline V gene lookup returns CDR1 SGHNT and CDR2 YYREEE (reference sequence). V lost 4 bases to trimming and J lost 6 bases; unmatched junction nucleotides: 11. The CDR3 nucleotides read TGTGCCAGCAGCCTACCCGGGGGGAGCGGGGATACGCAGTATTTT. As protein: CASSLPGGSGDTQYF. Variable domain in full (rest from reference TRBV5-4 and TRBJ2-3): ETGVTQSPTHLIKTRGQQVTLRCSSQSGHNTVSWYQQALGQGPQFIFQYYREEENGRGNFPPRFSGLQFPNYSSELNVNALELDDSALYLCASSLPGGSGDTQYFGPGTRLTVL.

Remarks on this clone: Other DNA sequences in this sample translate to the same CDR3. CDR3 DNA sequence: TGCAGCGTGAAGCGGAGCTCCTACAATGAGCAGTTCTTC. This encodes CSVKRSSYNEQFF. The chain is built from TRBV29-1 and TRBJ2-1; the D gene is possibly TRBD2 (5 bases). This CDR3 is 13 amino acids long. The V gene's germline CDR1 is SQVTM and CDR2 ANQGSEA. Trimming pared 6 bases from V and 0 bases from J, leaving 9 bases between.